This entry lists 10 T cell receptor beta chains sequenced from one sample in a study of T cells in Graves' hyperthyroidism and ophthalmopathy. TCR beta CDR3 region amplification was performed from RNA transcripts. In the first-round RT-PCR of the TCR CDR3, the HTBI primer set was used. Via MiXCR, TCRdb re-called the multiplex PCR reads, giving one row per CDR3 protein. Among hundreds of thousands of distinct CDR3 sequences listed, 45% were seen once. Sequenced material: peripheral blood or thyroid tissue (not recorded which). These receptors were taken from an adult man with Graves' disease, either hyperthyroidism or ophthalmopathy (not recorded which).

The rearrangement links TRBV7-9 to TRBJ1-2; perhaps TRBD1 as D (5 bases). V lost 5 bases and J 2 bases, leaving 12 bases between the germline ends. This CDR3 spans 14 amino acids. Per germline, CDR1 SEHNR and CDR2 FQNEAQ (reference sequence). The CDR3 sequence is CASSDNQGNYGYTF. DNA for the CDR3: TGTGCCAGCAGCGACAACCAGGGAAACTATGGCTACACCTTC.

The chain couples TRBV29-1 to TRBJ2-3, with 8 bases matching TRBD1. CDR1 and CDR2 (germline): SQVTM, ANQGSEA. CDR3 length equals 15 residues. The trim removed 7 bases at V and 3 bases at J, leaving 12 bases unmatched. The CDR3 bases are TGCAGCGCCACGGACAGGGAGAGGCTGACAGATACGCAGTATTTT. It yields the protein CSATDRERLTDTQYF.

This clonotype was counted at least ten times. The chain joins TRBV29-1 to TRBJ2-7, with TRBD2 matching 8 bases. This CDR3 contains 13 residues. V shed 3 bases and J 7 bases; nucleotides not matched to a gene: 8. Germline V lookup: CDR1 SQVTM, CDR2 ANQGSEA. The DNA for the CDR3 is TGCAGCGTTGATAGCCGAGGCGGGAGGGAGCAGTACTTC. Its translation: CSVDSRGGREQYF.

There are many counts of this clonotype. The chain carries TRBV20-1 and TRBJ2-5; D is perhaps TRBD1 (5 bases). The CDR3 is made up of 13 amino acids. V was pared by 1 base and J by 1 base, with 7 bases between. Germline V gene lookup returns CDR1 DFQATT and CDR2 SNEGSKA (reference sequence). Here the CDR3 reads CSARGGSQETQYF. The DNA of the CDR3 is TGCAGTGCTAGAGGGGGCAGCCAAGAGACCCAGTACTTC.

This clonotype was observed at least ten times. V gene TRBV19 combines with J gene TRBJ1-1, with TRBD1 matching 7 bases. Per germline, CDR1 LNHDA and CDR2 SQIVND (reference sequence). The CDR3 sequence is 15 residues long. The V and J ends lost 5 bases and 1 base, in that order; junction bases with no gene match: 7. The CDR3 bases are TGTGCCAGTAGTCAACAGGGGACGGGGAACACTGAAGCTTTCTTT. The encoded protein is CASSQQGTGNTEAFF.

The rearrangement uses TRBV6-1 and TRBJ2-3; tentatively, D is TRBD2 (5 bases). V was trimmed by 6 bases and J by 3 bases, leaving 16 bases between them. The V gene's germline CDR1 is MNHNS and CDR2 SASEGT. The CDR3 is made up of 15 amino acids. CDR3 coding DNA: TGTGCCAGCAGCCAAGAATGGCGAGGGACAGATACGCAGTATTTT. It yields the protein CASSQEWRGTDTQYF.

This clonotype was recorded at least ten times. This rearrangement joins TRBV7-9 to TRBJ2-5; a weak D match, TRBD1 (6 bases). Germline CDR1 and CDR2: SEHNR and FQNEAQ (reference sequence). This CDR3 is built from 13 residues. Trimming took 2 bases from V and 4 from J, leaving 8 bases between them. Written as DNA, the CDR3 is TGTGCCAGCAGCTTAACAGGGATAGAGACCCAGTACTTC. Translating gives CASSLTGIETQYF.

V and J are TRBV29-1 and TRBJ1-2; no reliable D call. The CDR3 is 12 residues long. Trimming removed 6 bases at V and 7 bases at J, with 15 bases between. The germline gives CDR1 SQVTM, CDR2 ANQGSEA. Here the CDR3 DNA reads TGCAGCGTGCAGACGAGCGGGGTTGGCTACACCTTC. Amino acids: CSVQTSGVGYTF.

The chain carries TRBV2 and TRBJ1-2; D is unclear. V was pared by 5 bases and J by 6 bases, with 16 bases between. Germline values: CDR1 SNHLY, CDR2 FYNNEI. CDR3 length equals 14 residues. The CDR3 region is CASSSAGMFDGYTF. As DNA, the CDR3 is TGTGCCAGCAGTAGTGCCGGGATGTTTGATGGCTACACCTTC.

The table lists this clonotype with a few counts. The rearrangement uses TRBV19 and TRBJ1-2; 7 positions agree with TRBD1. V shed 9 bases, J shed 10 bases, and the junction held 11 bases outside the gene matches. Germline lookup yields CDR1 LNHDA and CDR2 SQIVND (reference sequence). The CDR3 extends over 12 amino acids. CDR3 sequence reads: CASSRGDRAYTF. The CDR3 bases are TGTGCCAGCAGCCGAGGGGACAGAGCCTACACCTTC.